The clone carrying this TCR beta chain was counted only a few times. Antigen: not known. This record comes from a study of beta chain features in type 1 diabetes. Study-wide findings and caveats: PCR, the amplification step, might favor shorter templates, equally in patients and controls.

V lost 2 bases, J lost 0 bases, and 11 bases lay in between. Germline-derived CDR1 and CDR2 are SGHNT and YYREEE (reference sequence). The CDR3 is made up of 15 amino acids. The entirety of the isolated RNA underwent reverse transcription, so expressed TCRB transcripts were sequenced. Only in-frame clones appear in the TCRdb table, and some are missing; sequencing was by immunoSEQ multiplex PCR. The sample has hundreds of thousands of clones, over 25% seen once. The origin of this receptor is a man aged 18-30 years in good health. The sequencing sample was made of naive CD4+ T cells from blood. The chain couples TRBV5-4 to TRBJ2-5; TRBD1 is a possible D gene (6 bases). The CDR3 DNA reads TGTGCCAGCAGCTTCAGAACAGGGAACCAAGAGACCCAGTACTTC. It yields the protein CASSFRTGNQETQYF.